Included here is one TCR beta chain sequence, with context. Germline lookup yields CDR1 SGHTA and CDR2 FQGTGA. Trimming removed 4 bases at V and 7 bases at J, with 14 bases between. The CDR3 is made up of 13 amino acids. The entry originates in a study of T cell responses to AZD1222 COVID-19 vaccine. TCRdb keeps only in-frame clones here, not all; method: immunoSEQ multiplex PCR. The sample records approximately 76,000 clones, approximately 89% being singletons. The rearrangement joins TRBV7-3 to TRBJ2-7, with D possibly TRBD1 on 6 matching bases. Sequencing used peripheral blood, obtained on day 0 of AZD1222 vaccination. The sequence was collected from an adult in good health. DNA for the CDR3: TGTGCCAGCAGCTCAAGCCGGGACAATGAGCAGTACTTC. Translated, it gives CASSSSRDNEQYF.